This T cell receptor beta chain was observed in a study of somatic mutations in cytotoxic T cells in rheumatoid arthritis. Study-wide results and caveats: Clonality of CD8+ T cells, which was compared between rheumatoid arthritis patients and age-matched healthy controls, did not differ significantly. Reported slight underrepresentation of TRBV07 in rheumatoid arthritis patients was not subjected to multiple-comparison adjustment.

The assay was immunoSEQ multiplex PCR, and TCRdb's table has in-frame clones only and misses some. The sample holds 7,000 to 9,000 clones, over 70% seen once. The length of the CDR3 is 14 residues. Trimming took 3 bases from V and 12 from J, leaving 18 bases between them. Germline V gene sequence: CDR1 MNHEY, CDR2 SMNVEV (reference sequence). For this clone: Antigen unknown.

The rearrangement joins TRBV27 to TRBJ2-1, with D perhaps TRBD1 (6 bases). The sequencing input was CD8+ T cells sorted from blood. The receptor was isolated from a woman between 45 and 65 years old in good health. CDR3 coding DNA: TGTGCCAGCAGTTTTGTCGGGCGACAGACAGGGCAGTTCTTC. Translating it yields CASSFVGRQTGQFF.